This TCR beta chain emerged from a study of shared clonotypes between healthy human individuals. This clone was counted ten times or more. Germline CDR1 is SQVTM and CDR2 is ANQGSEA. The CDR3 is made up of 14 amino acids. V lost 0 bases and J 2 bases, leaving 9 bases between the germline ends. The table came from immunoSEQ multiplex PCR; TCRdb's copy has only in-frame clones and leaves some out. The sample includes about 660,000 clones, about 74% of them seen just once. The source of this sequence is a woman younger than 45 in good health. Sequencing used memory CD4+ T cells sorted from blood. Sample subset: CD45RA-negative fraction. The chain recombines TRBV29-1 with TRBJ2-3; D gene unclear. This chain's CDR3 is CSVEERGLTDTQYF. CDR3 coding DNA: TGCAGCGTTGAAGAGCGAGGCCTCACAGATACGCAGTATTTT.